This is a list of T cell receptor beta chains from one sample in a study of OX40 agonist ivuxolimab in advanced cancers. The protocol was immunoSEQ multiplex PCR, while the TCRdb copy is restricted to in-frame clones and leaves out a portion. The sample carries approximately 72,000 clones, 85% to 90% recorded once. This specimen was CD4+ or CD8+ T cells sorted from blood, taken in a trial of the OX40 agonist ivuxolimab. All receptors derive from an adult with an advanced solid tumor such as melanoma, head and neck, liver or kidney cancer. CDR3s include the opening cysteine and the closing phenylalanine or tryptophan. The D gene is left open where the match is weak. For some rows the clone size is stated as once, few or many, or as a class when expanded; others skip it.

cdr3_aa: CASSYRYNSPLHF
cdr3_nt: TGTGCCAGCAGTTACCGCTATAATTCACCCCTCCACTTT
clone_size: -
v_call: TRBV6-5
d_call: -
j_call: TRBJ1-6
cdr3_length: 13

cdr3_aa: CASSGPTDTQYF
cdr3_nt: TGTGCCAGCAGCGGACCCACAGATACGCAGTATTTT
clone_size: -
v_call: TRBV9
d_call: -
j_call: TRBJ2-3
cdr3_length: 12

cdr3_aa: CASSLGKGSEQFF
cdr3_nt: TGCGCCAGCAGCTTGGGCAAGGGGAGTGAGCAGTTCTTC
clone_size: -
v_call: TRBV5-1
d_call: -
j_call: TRBJ2-1
cdr3_length: 13

cdr3_aa: CASSFGRQGWNSPLHF
cdr3_nt: TGTGCCAGCAGTTTTGGGAGACAGGGTTGGAATTCACCCCTCCACTTT
clone_size: -
v_call: TRBV28
d_call: TRBD1
j_call: TRBJ1-6
cdr3_length: 16

cdr3_aa: CASSLLGLGGYTF
cdr3_nt: TGCGCCAGCAGCCTTTTAGGGCTGGGTGGCTACACCTTC
clone_size: -
v_call: TRBV4-1
d_call: -
j_call: TRBJ1-2
cdr3_length: 13

cdr3_aa: CASSAPYEQYF
cdr3_nt: TGTGCCAGCAGCGCACCCTACGAGCAGTACTTC
clone_size: -
v_call: TRBV6-1
d_call: -
j_call: TRBJ2-7
cdr3_length: 11

cdr3_aa: CASSPRETQYF
cdr3_nt: TGTGCCAGCAGTCCCAGGGAGACCCAGTACTTC
clone_size: -
v_call: TRBV28
d_call: -
j_call: TRBJ2-5
cdr3_length: 11

cdr3_aa: CASSPLRGLYNEQFF
cdr3_nt: TGTGCCAGCAGCCCACTTCGGGGGCTCTACAATGAGCAGTTCTTC
clone_size: few
v_call: TRBV11-2
d_call: -
j_call: TRBJ2-1
cdr3_length: 15

cdr3_aa: CASRRDTGGGQPQHF
cdr3_nt: TGTGCCAGCAGGAGGGACACAGGGGGCGGACAGCCCCAGCATTTT
clone_size: -
v_call: TRBV2
d_call: TRBD1
j_call: TRBJ1-5
cdr3_length: 15

cdr3_aa: CASSLGADRAADTQYF
cdr3_nt: TGCGCCAGCAGCTTGGGGGCGGACAGGGCGGCAGATACGCAGTATTTT
clone_size: once
v_call: TRBV5-1
d_call: TRBD1
j_call: TRBJ2-3
cdr3_length: 16

cdr3_aa: CASSQQGARQPQHF
cdr3_nt: TGTGCCAGCAGCCAACAGGGGGCTAGGCAGCCCCAGCATTTT
clone_size: -
v_call: TRBV28
d_call: TRBD1
j_call: TRBJ1-5
cdr3_length: 14